This entry concerns a single TCR beta chain. The sample originates from a study of cytomegalovirus exposure and HLA in healthy donors. The primer mix had 60 Vbeta and 13 Jbeta primers. Measured with immunoSEQ multiplex PCR; TCRdb has only the in-frame clones, and not every one. The table includes fewer than 75,000 clones, around 80% detected once. Sequenced: PBMCs. This clonotype was obtained from a woman in her twenties or thirties in good health and CMV-seronegative.

In nucleotides, the CDR3 is TGCGCCAGCAGCTTCGCGGGAGGGAATGAGCAGTTCTTC. This sequence encodes CASSFAGGNEQFF. The genes are TRBV5-1 and TRBJ2-1; 9 bases agree with TRBD2. Germline V gene lookup returns CDR1 SGHRS and CDR2 YFSETQ. CDR3 length: 13 amino acids. Trimming at V came to 2 bases and at J to 7 bases, leaving 1 base not matched to a gene.